This TCR beta chain was documented in a study of blood T cells in healthy people across ages. Per germline, CDR1 MGHDK and CDR2 SYGVNS. Trimming took off 3 bases at V and 10 bases at J, with 19 bases between the two ends. CDR3 size: 16 residues. Each donor had approximately 10 milliliters of peripheral blood drawn. Then a second PCR, running about 6 to 12 cycles, was carried out with a sample-barcoded 5' primer and a J-beta primer mix. A single record per CDR3 protein comes from TCRdb applying MiXCR to the 5' RACE reads. The data contain over a million distinct CDR3 sequences, approximately 40% of them singletons.

This TCR was sampled from a young woman in good health. Material: blood. This sequence joins TRBV25-1 and TRBJ1-6; D is undetermined. CDR3 bases: TGTGCCAGCAGTGATTCTAAGGCTGCCTGGGGATCACCCCTCCACTTT. Amino acid sequence: CASSDSKAAWGSPLHF.